Sequencing of this T cell receptor beta chain was carried out in a study of T-cell reconstitution after alpha-beta-depleted transplantation in children. Molecular barcoding with unique molecular identifiers was used for the TCRbeta library. In TCRdb, the PCR reads were re-called with MiXCR into one record per CDR3 protein. The sample comprises a few hundred thousand distinct CDR3 sequences, roughly 18% of which are singletons, and 3.3% rests with the top ten. The germline CDR1 and CDR2 sequences are SGHDN and FVKESK. The V gene end was trimmed by 5 bases and the J gene end by 6 bases; junction bases not matched to a gene: 11. This CDR3 comprises 15 residues.

The chain carries TRBV14 and TRBJ2-3; 7 positions match TRBD2. This clonotype originated in a human donor who donated a stem cell graft to a child with acute lymphoblastic leukemia. Sequenced material: PBMCs from the stem cell graft donor, taken from the stem cell graft. CDR3 sequence: CASSFGTTPMDTQYF. As DNA, the CDR3 is TGTGCCAGCAGCTTCGGGACTACCCCAATGGATACGCAGTATTTT.